These 9 T cell receptor beta chains came from one sample sequenced in a study of blood T cell dynamics during melanoma immunotherapy. The table came from immunoSEQ multiplex PCR; TCRdb's copy has only in-frame clones and leaves some out. This table has 6,000 or so clones, approximately 88% appearing once. As for time point: week 3, after first cycle of checkpoint inhibitor. Sample: blood, taken from a patient treated with checkpoint blockade. These receptors all stem from a human donor with melanoma.

The chain is built from TRBV6-1 and TRBJ2-7; 7 bases are shared with TRBD1. The CDR3 sequence is 13 residues long. Germline assignment: CDR1 MNHNS and CDR2 SASEGT. Trimming at V came to 5 bases and at J to 2 bases, leaving 3 bases not matched to a gene. The CDR3 coding sequence is TGTGCCAGCAGTCAGACAGGGCCCTACGAGCAGTACTTC. Its protein product is CASSQTGPYEQYF.

The rearrangement uses TRBV10-3 and TRBJ2-7, with 8 bases lining up with TRBD2. The CDR3 has 14 amino acids. The J segment lost 1 base and the V segment lost 4 bases, leaving 3 bases of the junction unmatched. Per germline, CDR1 ENHRY and CDR2 SYGVKD. The DNA of the CDR3 is TGTGCCATCAGTGTCCTAGCGGGTTCCTACGAGCAGTACTTC. Encoded protein: CAISVLAGSYEQYF.

The chain joins TRBV4-1 to TRBJ2-2; 15 bases are shared with TRBD2. The CDR3 has 20 amino acids. The germline V gene has CDR1 MGHRA and CDR2 YSYEKL. The V and J ends lost 1 base and 0 bases, in that order; junction bases with no gene match: 6. Here the CDR3 DNA reads TGCGCCAGCAGCCAAGCTAGGGGACTAGCGGGGGGATCGAACACCGGGGAGCTGTTTTTT. Protein sequence: CASSQARGLAGGSNTGELFF.

V is TRBV12-2 and J is TRBJ1-5; the D call of TRBD1 is as the table states it, not checked on the DNA. TRBV12-2 has pseudogene status. The CDR3 consists of 14 residues. The CDR3 protein is CASRLGTDNQPQHF. CDR3 nucleotides: TGTGCAAGTCGCTTAGGGACAGACAATCAGCCCCAGCATTTT.

J is TRBJ2-7 and V is TRBV30; TRBD1 agrees at 7 bases. In germline, CDR1 is GTSNPN, CDR2 SVGIG (reference sequence). The V segment lost 2 bases and the J segment 2 bases; nucleotides outside the gene matches: 6. The CDR3 runs 14 residues. In nucleotides, the CDR3 is TGTGCCTGGAGTTTACAGGGGTCAGCCTACGAGCAGTACTTC. Its protein product is CAWSLQGSAYEQYF.

The chain joins TRBV7-2 to TRBJ1-1; D is undetermined. The CDR3 loop spans 13 amino acids. The V end lost 2 bases, the J end lost 3 bases, and 7 bases lay between the germline ends. The germline gives CDR1 SGHTA, CDR2 FQGNSA. The CDR3 loop is CASSLMGYTEAFF. DNA of the CDR3: TGTGCCAGCAGCTTAATGGGATACACTGAAGCTTTCTTT.

This chain uses TRBV5-1 with TRBJ2-5; D could derive from TRBD1 or TRBD2 (6 bases each). The CDR3 runs 16 residues. V was clipped by 4 bases and J by 5 bases, with 21 bases between them. CDR1 is SGHRS and CDR2 is YFSETQ in the germline V gene. CDR3 nucleotides: TGCGCCAGCAGCACTATCCCCGGGGGCCTTAGGGAGACCCAGTACTTC. It yields the protein CASSTIPGGLRETQYF.

The DNA of the CDR3 is TGTGCCAGCAGCTTAACGGGGCTAGCGGGGGGCACTAGCACAGATACGCAGTATTTT. This encodes CASSLTGLAGGTSTDTQYF. The chain uses TRBV7-3 and TRBJ2-3, with TRBD2 identical over 11 bases. The trim removed 0 bases at V and 0 bases at J, leaving 8 bases unmatched. CDR3 length: 19 amino acids. CDR1 is SGHTA, CDR2 FQGTGA, per germline.

The CDR3 nucleotides read TGTGCCAGCAGCTTAACCCCTGCCCCGGGCTACGAGCAGTACTTC. Its protein is CASSLTPAPGYEQYF. The chain joins TRBV7-3 to TRBJ2-7; no definite D call. The CDR3 totals 15 residues. V was cut by 0 bases and J by 3 bases, with 12 bases left in between. Per the germline V gene, CDR1 is SGHTA and CDR2 is FQGTGA.